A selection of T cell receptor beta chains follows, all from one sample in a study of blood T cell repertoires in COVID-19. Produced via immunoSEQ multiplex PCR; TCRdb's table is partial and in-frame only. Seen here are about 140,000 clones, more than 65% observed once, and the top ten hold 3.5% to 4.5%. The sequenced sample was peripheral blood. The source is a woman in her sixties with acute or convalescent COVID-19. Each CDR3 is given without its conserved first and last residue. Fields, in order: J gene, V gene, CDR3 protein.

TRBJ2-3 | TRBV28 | AGASGKGSTDTQY
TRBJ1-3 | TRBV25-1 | ATHTPGNTIY
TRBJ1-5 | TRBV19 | ASSRNPGVNQPQH
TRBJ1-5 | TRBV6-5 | ASRAGVNQPQH
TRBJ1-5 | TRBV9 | ASAEGQGGNQPQH
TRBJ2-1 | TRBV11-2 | ASSLDWRLNEQF
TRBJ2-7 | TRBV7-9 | ASSKQGTHEQY
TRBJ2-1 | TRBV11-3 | ASGGHHYNEQF
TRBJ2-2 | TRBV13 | ASSLGKGVSGELF
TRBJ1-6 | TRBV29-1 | SAQTGGNNSPLH
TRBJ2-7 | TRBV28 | ASSFDRSSYEQY
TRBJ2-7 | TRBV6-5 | ASSYSGQGSREQY
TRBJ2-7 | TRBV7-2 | ASRLGTMTYEQY
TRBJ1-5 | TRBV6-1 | ASSETQGQPQH
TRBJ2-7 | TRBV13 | ASSPLGQDEQY
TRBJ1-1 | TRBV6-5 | ASERGRNTEAF
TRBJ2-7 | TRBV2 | ASSESGKSYEQY
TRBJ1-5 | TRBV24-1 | ATSEGGLNQPQH
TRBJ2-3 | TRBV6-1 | ASSGEGTSGRLSTDTQY
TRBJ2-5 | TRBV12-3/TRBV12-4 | ASVGGIQETQY
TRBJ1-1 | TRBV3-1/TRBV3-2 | ASTLAGMNTEAF
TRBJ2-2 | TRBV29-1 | SGSRVTGGELF
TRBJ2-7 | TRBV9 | ASSPHRRLASSYEQY
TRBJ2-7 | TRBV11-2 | ASSFSSGPLYEQY
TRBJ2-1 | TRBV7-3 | ASSLPPGLAVGEQF
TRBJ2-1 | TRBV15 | ATSKRLAGANEQF
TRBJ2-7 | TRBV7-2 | ASSLEAGPYEQY
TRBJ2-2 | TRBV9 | ASSVGGFTGELF
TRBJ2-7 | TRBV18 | ASSPPSRYEQY
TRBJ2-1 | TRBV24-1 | ATSDGSGGSYNEQF
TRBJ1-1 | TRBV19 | ASSNAPGTGGNTEAF
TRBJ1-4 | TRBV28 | ASSTALQGENEKLF
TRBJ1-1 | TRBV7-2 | ASSLVQASNTEAF
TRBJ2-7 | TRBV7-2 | ASSFFGLTYEQY
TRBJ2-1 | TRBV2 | ANQQGAGNEQF
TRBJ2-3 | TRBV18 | ASSPPGLALSHTQY
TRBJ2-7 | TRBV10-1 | ASSESSGRFAYEQY
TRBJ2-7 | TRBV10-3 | AISESGRTSYEQY
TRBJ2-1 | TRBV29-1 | SVTSGGAYNEQF
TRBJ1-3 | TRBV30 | ALHRDRRYQPISGNTIY
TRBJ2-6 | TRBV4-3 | ASSPQGAGANVLT
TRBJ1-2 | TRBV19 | ASRNIQGTSYGYT
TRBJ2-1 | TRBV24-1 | ATSDLGRGLHPSYNEQF
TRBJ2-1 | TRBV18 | ASSPFSTSGYEQF
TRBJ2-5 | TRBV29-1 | SVERETQY